One and the same sample provided the 29 T cell receptor beta chains below, sequenced in a study of blood T cell repertoires in COVID-19 (dated by TCRdb to about 2020). Library creation used the immunoSEQ multiplex PCR assay. TCRdb retrieved this table from immuneACCESS and kept in-frame rearrangements only. Not all clones are present; in checked studies, unresolved V genes account for under half, and no reason is known for the remainder. The sample table contains some 320,000 clones; only one count was recorded for under 95% of them. Roughly 2.6% of the sample goes to the ten largest clones. Sequencing used PBMCs or T cells enriched from blood (not recorded which). Every receptor here comes from a man between 60 and 75 years old who had recovered from COVID-19.

The chain couples TRBV2 to TRBJ2-1, with 12 positions matching TRBD2. Germline V gene lookup returns CDR1 SNHLY and CDR2 FYNNEI. This CDR3 comprises 14 residues. V dropped 6 bases and J dropped 5; count of bases not matched to a gene: 2. The CDR3 protein is CASRGTSGHNEQFF. The DNA of the CDR3 is TGTGCCAGCAGAGGGACTAGCGGGCACAATGAGCAGTTCTTC. The variable domain in full, with the rest retrieved from reference TRBV2 and TRBJ2-1, is EPEVTQTPSHQVTQMGQEVILRCVPISNHLYFYWYRQILGQKVEFLVSFYNNEISEKSEIFDDQFSVERPDGSNFTLKIRSTKLEDSAMYFCASRGTSGHNEQFFGPGTRLTVL.

The genes are TRBV27 and TRBJ2-5; TRBD2 aligns across 14 bases. The CDR3 runs 16 residues. Germline values: CDR1 MNHEY, CDR2 SMNVEV (reference sequence). The trim removed 5 bases at V and 5 bases at J, leaving 7 bases unmatched. The CDR3 DNA reads TGTGCCAGCAGTCCCGGGACTAGCGGGAGAAGGGAGACCCAGTACTTC. This encodes CASSPGTSGRRETQYF.

The V gene is TRBV6-2 or TRBV6-3, the J gene TRBJ1-5; a possible D gene is TRBD1 (5 bases). This CDR3 has 17 residues. The germline V gene encodes CDR1 MNHEY and CDR2 SVGEGT. Trimming cost V 2 bases and J 0 bases, with 14 bases left between them. This chain's CDR3 is CASSYPRAGLSNQPQHF. The DNA of the CDR3 is TGTGCCAGCAGTTACCCCCGGGCAGGGCTTAGCAATCAGCCCCAGCATTTT.

The V gene is TRBV19, the J gene TRBJ2-1; 8 nucleotides agree with TRBD1. Germline CDR1 LNHDA, CDR2 SQIVND (reference sequence). The CDR3 covers 14 residues. V trimming: 7 bases; J trimming: 9 bases; junction bases outside the gene matches: 11. CDR3 residues: CASKGQGARAEQFF. CDR3 sequence (DNA): TGTGCCAGTAAAGGACAGGGAGCCCGAGCTGAGCAGTTCTTC.

The rearrangement joins TRBV13 to TRBJ1-1; TRBD1 aligns across 7 bases. This CDR3 has 14 residues. V was pared by 4 bases and J by 0 bases, with 2 bases of the junction left unmatched. The germline V gene has CDR1 PRHDT and CDR2 FYEKMQ (reference sequence). In nucleotides, the CDR3 is TGTGCCAGCAGCTCGGGACAGTTGAACACTGAAGCTTTCTTT. Protein product: CASSSGQLNTEAFF.

This chain links TRBV30 with TRBJ1-5; D remains ambiguous. This CDR3 is 13 amino acids long. CDR1 is GTSNPN, CDR2 SVGIG, per germline (reference sequence). Trimming took 3 bases from V and 7 from J, leaving 13 bases between them. CDR3 protein: CAWSPALGQPQHF. The CDR3 DNA sequence: TGTGCCTGGAGCCCAGCCCTGGGCCAGCCCCAGCATTTT.

The J gene is TRBJ1-2, the V gene TRBV19; D is perhaps TRBD1 (6 bases). The CDR3 has 14 amino acids. V was cut by 6 bases and J by 5 bases, with 16 bases left in between. Germline V CDR1 and CDR2: LNHDA, SQIVND (reference sequence). CDR3 coding DNA: TGTGCCAGTAGCAGGGGAGGGCGGACTTATGGCTACACCTTC. Translation gives CASSRGGRTYGYTF.

On this clone: In the same sample, other DNA sequences code for this CDR3. The chain carries TRBV18 and TRBJ1-1, with TRBD1 as a possible D gene (5 bases). The CDR3 loop spans 14 amino acids. Germline values: CDR1 KGHSH, CDR2 LQKENI. Trimming left V 2 bases short and J 1 base short, with 8 bases between. The CDR3 DNA reads as TGTGCCAGCTCACCAGCCGGGGGGAACACTGAAGCTTTCTTT. This translates into CASSPAGGNTEAFF.

This rearrangement joins TRBV9 to TRBJ2-5, with TRBD1 identical over 8 bases. The germline V gene encodes CDR1 SGDLS and CDR2 YYNGEE. The CDR3 is 14 amino acids. V lost 1 base to trimming and J lost 1 base; unmatched junction nucleotides: 0. The CDR3 sequence: CASSVTGGQETQYF. The CDR3 region has the DNA TGTGCCAGCAGCGTAACAGGGGGCCAAGAGACCCAGTACTTC.

This chain uses TRBV6-2 or TRBV6-3 with TRBJ1-5; 7 bases map to TRBD1. V shed 2 bases, J shed 1 base, and the junction held 2 bases outside the gene matches. Germline assignment: CDR1 MNHEY and CDR2 SVGEGT. This CDR3 has 15 residues. The CDR3 here is CASSYGQASNQPQHF. Written as DNA, the CDR3 is TGTGCCAGCAGTTACGGACAGGCGAGCAATCAGCCCCAGCATTTT.

The CDR3 region is CASSYQGGAIQETQYF. Written as DNA, the CDR3 is TGTGCCAGCAGTTATCAGGGCGGGGCGATCCAAGAGACCCAGTACTTC. The chain is built from TRBV6-2 or TRBV6-3 and TRBJ2-5; tentatively, D is TRBD2 (6 bases). V lost 3 bases and J lost 1, with 15 bases in between. The germline V gene encodes CDR1 MNHEY and CDR2 SVGEGT. The CDR3 spans 16 residues.

The CDR3 loop reads CASSLSISGGGATDTQYF. The CDR3 DNA reads as TGTGCCAGCAGTTTATCGATCAGCGGAGGGGGGGCCACAGATACGCAGTATTTT. The rearrangement uses TRBV28 and TRBJ2-3; tentatively, D is TRBD2 (7 bases). The CDR3 is made up of 18 amino acids. Germline V CDR1 and CDR2: MDHEN, SYDVKM. Trimming stripped 1 base from V and 2 bases from J, with 19 bases between.

The V and J genes are TRBV7-2 and TRBJ2-7; perhaps TRBD2 as D (5 bases). The ends were cut back, 5 bases at V and 2 bases at J, with 16 bases in the middle. Germline lookup yields CDR1 SGHTA and CDR2 FQGNSA. The CDR3 has 15 amino acids. The CDR3 is CASSPNGIVTYEQYF. In DNA, the CDR3 is TGTGCCAGCAGCCCCAACGGGATCGTTACCTACGAGCAGTACTTC.

This sequence joins TRBV5-5 and TRBJ1-2; D possibly corresponds to TRBD1 (6 bases). The CDR3 covers 15 residues. The germline gives CDR1 SGHKS, CDR2 YYEKEE (reference sequence). The V and J ends lost 10 bases and 4 bases respectively, with 23 bases between them. CDR3 in amino acids: CARGPARGGAYGYTF. The CDR3 region has the DNA TGTGCCCGCGGCCCGGCGCGGGGGGGGGCCTATGGCTACACCTTC.

This chain uses TRBV30 with TRBJ1-1; maybe TRBD1 (6 bases). The CDR3 consists of 15 residues. CDR1 and CDR2 from the germline V gene are GTSNPN and SVGIG (reference sequence). Trimming took 0 bases from V and 2 from J, leaving 13 bases between them. The DNA for the CDR3 is TGTGCCTGGAGTGTGCTCTCGACAGGTAACACTGAAGCTTTCTTT. This encodes CAWSVLSTGNTEAFF.

This clone was seen once. This chain uses TRBV4-3 with TRBJ1-1; unclear D gene. The CDR3 is made up of 13 amino acids. Trimming removed 4 bases at V and 6 bases at J, with 12 bases between. The germline gives CDR1 LGHNA, CDR2 YSLEER. The CDR3 here is CASSLGGLAEAFF. The CDR3 bases are TGCGCCAGCAGCCTCGGAGGGTTGGCTGAAGCTTTCTTT.

This chain links TRBV5-8 with TRBJ1-5, with D possibly TRBD1 on 6 matching bases. Between the trimmed V and J ends, which lost 1 base and 6 bases, there was a span of 14 bases. There are 15 residues in the CDR3. Germline assignment: CDR1 SGHTS and CDR2 YDEGEE. The CDR3 reads CASSLWGRRGQPQHF. The CDR3 coding sequence is TGTGCCAGCAGCTTGTGGGGGCGCAGGGGTCAGCCCCAGCATTTT.

V gene TRBV24-1 combines with J gene TRBJ2-2, with TRBD2 matching 10 bases. From germline, CDR1 is KGHDR and CDR2 SFDVKD. The CDR3 length is 16 residues. Trimming removed 4 bases from V and 7 bases from J; junction bases left unmatched: 8. CDR3 amino acids: CATSETSGIRIGELFF. For the CDR3, the DNA is TGTGCCACCAGTGAAACTAGCGGGATACGGATCGGGGAGCTGTTTTTT.

The chain is built from TRBV12-3 or TRBV12-4 and TRBJ2-7, with D maybe TRBD1 (6 bases). V dropped 7 bases and J dropped 6 bases, with 13 bases sitting between them. The CDR3 sequence is 12 residues long. The CDR3 DNA is TGTGCCAGCACCGAGACCAGGGGCGAGCAGTACTTC. Translation: CASTETRGEQYF.

This clone appeared a single time. Written as DNA, the CDR3 is TGCGCCAGCTCGGGAGGAGGGGGAGCACCCTACGAGCAGTACTTC. As protein: CASSGGGGAPYEQYF. The gene calls are TRBV10-1 and TRBJ2-7, with a weak D call TRBD2 (7 bases). This CDR3 spans 15 amino acids. CDR1 and CDR2 (germline): WNHNN, SYGVQD (reference sequence). Trimming shortened V by 8 bases and J by 2 bases, and 19 bases separated the two germline ends.

CDR3 bases: TGTGCCAGCAGCTCCCCTGACAGGGGTTTTCACGAGCAGTACTTC. Translating gives CASSSPDRGFHEQYF. This sequence joins TRBV11-1 and TRBJ2-7; 8 positions match TRBD1. Germline V CDR1 and CDR2: SGHAT, FQDESV (reference sequence). The CDR3 has 15 residues. V gave up 4 bases and J gave up 5 bases; unmatched junction bases: 10.

The chain has TRBV5-1 and TRBJ1-4; D might be TRBD1 (6 bases). The V gene lost 1 base and the J gene lost 3 bases, with 13 bases spanning the gap. There are 16 residues in the CDR3. Germline CDR1 SGHRS, CDR2 YFSETQ. The CDR3 loop reads CASSLRQVVANEKLFF. CDR3 DNA sequence: TGCGCCAGCAGCTTGAGACAGGTGGTGGCTAATGAAAAACTGTTTTTT. Full variable domain (missing parts from reference TRBV5-1 and TRBJ1-4): KAGVTQTPRYLIKTRGQQVTLSCSPISGHRSVSWYQQTPGQGLQFLFEYFSETQRNKGNFPGRFSGRQFSNSRSEMNVSTLELGDSALYLCASSLRQVVANEKLFFGSGTQLSVL.

V gene TRBV20-1 combines with J gene TRBJ2-1; D perhaps matches TRBD2 (6 bases). This CDR3 has 16 residues. Per germline, CDR1 DFQATT and CDR2 SNEGSKA (reference sequence). Between the trimmed V and J ends, which lost 3 bases and 0 bases, there was a span of 15 bases. CDR3 sequence (DNA): TGCAGTGCTAGTTCGTCCCGGGGGAGCTCCTACAATGAGCAGTTCTTC. It yields the protein CSASSSRGSSYNEQFF.

The V call is TRBV6-5, the J call TRBJ1-2, with 7 positions matching TRBD1. CDR3 length equals 14 residues. CDR1 MNHEY and CDR2 SVGAGI come from the germline V gene. V was pared by 4 bases and J by 8 bases, with 10 bases of the junction left unmatched. The CDR3 nucleotides are TGTGCCAGCAGTTCGGACAGGCGAAGCCGCGGCTACACCTTC. It yields the protein CASSSDRRSRGYTF.

The V and J genes are TRBV9 and TRBJ2-5; TRBD1 matches 8 bases. The CDR3 spans 16 residues. The germline gives CDR1 SGDLS, CDR2 YYNGEE. Losses at the gene ends were 1 base for V and 5 bases for J; bases not matched to a gene: 10. CDR3 sequence reads: CASSVSRTGFLETQYF. CDR3 DNA sequence: TGTGCCAGCAGCGTATCTAGGACAGGGTTTCTGGAGACCCAGTACTTC.

V gene TRBV7-9 combines with J gene TRBJ1-1, with D uncertain. The V and J ends lost 5 bases and 1 base respectively, with 8 bases between them. CDR3 length: 13 amino acids. Germline V gives CDR1 SEHNR, CDR2 FQNEAQ (reference sequence). The CDR3 bases are TGTGCCAGCAGCCCTGGGCCGAACACTGAAGCTTTCTTT. Translated, it gives CASSPGPNTEAFF.

The J gene is TRBJ2-1, the V gene TRBV9, with 8 nucleotides matching TRBD2. From germline, CDR1 is SGDLS and CDR2 YYNGEE. The V and J ends lost 6 bases and 7 bases, in that order; junction bases with no gene match: 9. There are 14 residues in the CDR3. In nucleotides, the CDR3 is TGTGCCAGCACCACAGGCGGGGGGTGGAATGAGCAGTTCTTC. It is translated as CASTTGGGWNEQFF. Variable domain in full (rest from reference TRBV9 and TRBJ2-1): DSGVTQTPKHLITATGQRVTLRCSPRSGDLSVYWYQQSLDQGLQFLIQYYNGEERAKGNILERFSAQQFPDLHSELNLSSLELGDSALYFCASTTGGGWNEQFFGPGTRLTVL.

The chain couples TRBV24-1 to TRBJ2-5, with D possibly matching TRBD1 (5 bases). CDR3 length equals 16 residues. The germline V gene has CDR1 KGHDR and CDR2 SFDVKD. Trimming took off 1 base at V and 5 bases at J, with 16 bases between the two ends. This chain's CDR3 is CATSDLGLAGLETQYF. The CDR3 DNA reads as TGTGCCACCAGTGATTTAGGTTTGGCAGGGCTGGAGACCCAGTACTTC.

The chain carries TRBV7-6 and TRBJ2-2, with 10 bases lining up with TRBD2. The CDR3 has 16 amino acids. Germline assignment: CDR1 SGHVS and CDR2 FNYEAQ. After removal of 0 bases from V and 6 bases from J, the junction contained 4 bases not matched to a gene. CDR3 loop: CASSLALAGAPGELFF. CDR3 DNA: TGTGCCAGCAGCTTAGCTCTAGCGGGGGCCCCCGGGGAGCTGTTTTTT.